These 15 T cell receptor beta chains originate from one sample sequenced in a study of blood T cell repertoires in COVID-19. Some clones are missing from TCRdb's copy, which holds only in-frame ones; the method was immunoSEQ multiplex PCR. The top ten clones hold approximately 8.4% of a sample with about 45,000 clones, 65% to 85% of them seen once. The specimen was peripheral blood. All receptors derive from a man aged 80 or over in a cohort sampled during active COVID-19.

The rearrangement joins TRBV10-1 to TRBJ2-1, with a tentative D call TRBD2 (5 bases). Trimming shortened V by 2 bases and J by 6 bases, and 11 bases separated the two germline ends. This CDR3 region has 14 residues. The germline V gene has CDR1 WNHNN and CDR2 SYGVQD (reference sequence). CDR3 coding DNA: TGCGCCAGCAGTGAGAGTTGGAGGAGCAATGAGCAGTTCTTC. Protein product: CASSESWRSNEQFF.

This sequence joins TRBV19 and TRBJ1-1; D perhaps matches TRBD1 (5 bases). Germline assignment: CDR1 LNHDA and CDR2 SQIVND (reference sequence). Trimming stripped 5 bases from V and 6 bases from J, with 19 bases between. This CDR3 is 15 amino acids long. This chain's CDR3 is CASSDNPQGNAEAFF. CDR3 in DNA: TGTGCCAGTAGTGACAACCCGCAGGGTAATGCTGAAGCTTTCTTT.

This chain connects TRBV15 to TRBJ1-2, with D possibly being TRBD1 (6 bases). The CDR3 runs 15 residues. Germline assignment: CDR1 LNHNV and CDR2 YYDKDF (reference sequence). V gave up 0 bases and J gave up 2 bases, with 10 bases separating them. DNA of the CDR3: TGTGCCACCAGCAGAGAGCGGGGGGCGAACTATGGCTACACCTTC. Protein sequence: CATSRERGANYGYTF.

V usage is TRBV11-2 and J usage is TRBJ2-3, with TRBD2 matching over 7 bases. The CDR3 has 13 residues. Germline V gene data show CDR1 as SGHAT and CDR2 as FQNNGV. The V segment lost 5 bases and the J segment 9 bases; nucleotides outside the gene matches: 8. CDR3 nucleotides: TGTGCCAGCAGCCCGGGACTACACCAAACGCAGTATTTT. The encoded protein is CASSPGLHQTQYF.

The chain uses TRBV29-1 and TRBJ2-3, with 9 bases identical to TRBD2. J lost 4 bases, V lost 5 bases, and 4 bases had no gene match. CDR3 length: 13 amino acids. Germline CDR1 and CDR2: SQVTM and ANQGSEA. The chain's CDR3 is CSVFRGRADTQYF. The CDR3 DNA reads as TGCAGCGTTTTTCGCGGGAGGGCAGATACGCAGTATTTT.

CDR3 nucleotide sequence: TGTGCCAGCAGTCCACCGGTGCGGGGAAACATTCAGTACTTC. Its protein is CASSPPVRGNIQYF. V and J are TRBV6-6 and TRBJ2-4; maybe TRBD2 (6 bases). CDR3 length: 14 residues. The V end lost 5 bases, the J end lost 6 bases, and 14 bases lay between the germline ends. The germline V gene has CDR1 MNHNY and CDR2 SVGAGI (reference sequence).

J is TRBJ2-1 and V is TRBV4-3; 16 positions agree with TRBD2. From germline, CDR1 is LGHNA and CDR2 YSLEER. The CDR3 totals 16 residues. With 4 bases clipped from V and 7 bases from J, the junction kept 4 bases outside the gene matches. This chain's CDR3 is CASSLGTSGRVNEQFF. The CDR3 region has the DNA TGCGCCAGCAGCCTAGGGACTAGCGGGAGGGTGAATGAGCAGTTCTTC.

The chain is built from TRBV6-5 and TRBJ2-1; 10 bases line up with TRBD1. This CDR3 contains 13 residues. CDR1 and CDR2 (germline): MNHEY, SVGAGI. J lost 13 bases, V lost 7 bases, and 10 bases had no gene match. CDR3 sequence: CASTLDGTGVQFF. DNA for the CDR3: TGTGCCAGCACCCTAGACGGGACAGGGGTTCAGTTCTTC.

A few counts support this clone. The rearrangement joins TRBV7-2 to TRBJ2-1, with TRBD1 identical over 7 bases. The CDR3 spans 16 residues. J was trimmed by 4 bases and V by 3 bases; bases with no gene match: 9. From germline, CDR1 is SGHTA and CDR2 FQGNSA. CDR3 protein: CASSLVRGRGYNEQFF. CDR3 nucleotide sequence: TGTGCCAGCAGCTTGGTTAGGGGGCGCGGGTACAATGAGCAGTTCTTC.

V gene TRBV5-1 combines with J gene TRBJ1-3; 12 bases are a match to TRBD1. The CDR3 covers 15 residues. V gave up 4 bases and J gave up 4 bases; unmatched junction bases: 3. Germline V gene data show CDR1 as SGHRS and CDR2 as YFSETQ. The CDR3 is CASSPGTGGGNTIYF. The CDR3 DNA sequence: TGCGCCAGCAGCCCTGGGACAGGGGGCGGAAACACCATATATTTT.

This chain connects TRBV28 to TRBJ2-7; the match to TRBD1 covers 7 bases. CDR1 and CDR2 from the germline V gene are MDHEN and SYDVKM. This CDR3 is 14 amino acids long. V lost 6 bases and J lost 1; bases outside the gene matches: 6. The DNA for the CDR3 is TGTGCCAGCAGGCTGACAGGGAGTTCCTACGAGCAGTACTTC. Translation: CASRLTGSSYEQYF.

In its sample, this clone was seen once. The chain employs TRBV30 and TRBJ1-2, with a tentative D call TRBD1 (5 bases). The germline gives CDR1 GTSNPN, CDR2 SVGIG (reference sequence). The V end was cut by 2 bases, the J end by 2 bases, with 9 bases between. The CDR3 runs to 13 residues. CDR3 bases: TGTGCCTGGAGTCTGGGGCAGAACTATGGCTACACCTTC. Protein: CAWSLGQNYGYTF. Looking up the rest from reference TRBV30 and TRBJ1-2 gives the full variable domain: SQTIHQWPATLVQPVGSPLSLECTVEGTSNPNLYWYRQAAGRGLQLLFYSVGIGQISSEVPQNLSASRPQDRQFILSSKKLLLSDSGFYLCAWSLGQNYGYTFGSGTRLTVV.

The chain recombines TRBV5-4 with TRBJ1-1; 11 positions agree with TRBD1. The CDR3 runs to 16 residues. Per germline, CDR1 SGHNT and CDR2 YYREEE (reference sequence). J lost 10 bases, V lost 4 bases, and 15 bases had no gene match. CDR3 nucleotides: TGTGCCAGCAGCCCCGGACAGGGGGCCGTAACTTTAGGAGCTTTCTTT. Translation: CASSPGQGAVTLGAFF.

This clone showed up just once. V gene TRBV3-1 (or the pseudogene TRBV3-2) combines with J gene TRBJ1-1, with unresolved D. CDR3 size: 14 residues. Germline V gives CDR1 LGHDT, CDR2 YNNKEL (reference sequence). Between the trimmed V and J ends, which lost 3 bases and 4 bases, there was a span of 12 bases. The CDR3 spells CASSHNLPGTEAFF. CDR3 DNA sequence: TGTGCCAGCAGCCATAACCTACCTGGCACTGAAGCTTTCTTT.

J is TRBJ2-1 and V is TRBV7-9; TRBD2 matches 7 bases. CDR3 length: 14 residues. V was clipped by 4 bases and J by 8 bases; unmatched bases: 8. Germline loops: CDR1 SEHNR, CDR2 FQNEAQ (reference sequence). The CDR3 loop reads CASSSGLVRDEQFF. CDR3 DNA: TGTGCCAGCAGCTCAGGACTAGTAAGGGATGAGCAGTTCTTC.